The clone carrying this TCR beta chain has only a few counts. Its specificity is not known. Systemic immunosuppression or a history of autoimmune disease excluded patients. This CDR3 has 21 residues. V lost 2 bases and J 2 bases, leaving 28 bases between the germline ends. Germline V gives CDR1 SGDLS, CDR2 YYNGEE. The data originate from a study of OX40 agonist ivuxolimab in advanced cancers. Study at large: Melanoma, hepatocellular carcinoma, head and neck or renal cell cancer occurred in dose-escalation patients.

TCRdb keeps only in-frame clones here, not all; method: immunoSEQ multiplex PCR. The table records over 25,000 clones, 80% to 85% of them present only once. Study results and caveats: Among the nonresponders, some also had low normalized T-cell clonal expansion.

The sequencing here drew on CD4+ or CD8+ T cells sorted from blood, taken in a trial of the OX40 agonist ivuxolimab. The J gene is TRBJ2-2, the V gene TRBV9; the D gene is possibly TRBD1 (6 bases). The receptor was derived from an adult with an advanced solid tumor such as melanoma, head and neck, liver or kidney cancer. For the CDR3, the DNA is TGTGCCAGCAGCGTTCGGAGCAGGGGATACGAAGGGGAGTCAAACACCGGGGAGCTGTTTTTT. Protein: CASSVRSRGYEGESNTGELFF.